This entry features one TCR beta chain sequence. Its antigen remains unknown. V dropped 3 bases and J dropped 0 bases, with 8 bases sitting between them. The CDR3 has 14 amino acids. In germline, CDR1 is MNHEY, CDR2 SVGAGI. This record belongs to a study of shared clonotypes between healthy human individuals. Study at large: Each donor's CD8 memory used one plate, CD8 naive two, each CD4 subset three. Points from the study as a whole: Naive subsets tended to show greater estimated richness than memory subsets.

Sequenced by immunoSEQ multiplex PCR; TCRdb stores in-frame clones only, minus some. The repertoire includes about 2.1 million clones, roughly 93% of them detected once, and around 1.8% sits in the top ten. Naive CD8 isolation took CD45RO-negative cells positively selected for CCR7 and excluded terminally differentiated effector memory CD45RA+ cells. The chain employs TRBV6-5 and TRBJ2-5; D gene ambiguous. Source material: naive CD8+ T cells from PBMCs. The receptor's source is a man aged 18 to 29 in good health. Some clones in this sample may be carry-over from other donors' samples. CDR3 region: CASSYGPYQETQYF. Here the CDR3 DNA reads TGTGCCAGCAGTTATGGACCGTACCAAGAGACCCAGTACTTC.